The 11 T cell receptor beta chains below were found in one sample sequenced in a study of shared clonotypes between healthy human individuals (dated by TCRdb to 2020 to 2021). Receptor libraries were prepared by the immunoSEQ multiplex PCR assay. What TCRdb holds here is the immuneACCESS table cut down to in-frame rearrangements. Part of the clones is not present; checked against another copy, under half of the missing clones reflect an unresolved V gene, and the others are unexplained. Recorded for this sample are a few million clones; more than 90% of them occurred a single time. Under 0.15% of the sample rests with the top ten. Sequencing was done on a sample of naive CD4+ T cells sorted from blood. Explained via the paper, the cell subset or site label denotes: CD45RA+ positively selected. These receptors were taken from a man aged 18 to 29 in good health.

A note on this clone: Additional DNA sequences in this sample encode the identical CDR3. V usage is TRBV11-2 and J usage is TRBJ2-5; TRBD2 matches 7 bases. The germline gives CDR1 SGHAT, CDR2 FQNNGV. Trimming cost V 3 bases and J 2 bases; bases outside gene matches: 3. CDR3 length equals 14 residues. The CDR3: CASSFGGGQETQYF. The CDR3 coding sequence is TGTGCCAGCAGCTTTGGGGGGGGGCAAGAGACCCAGTACTTC.

In DNA, the CDR3 is TGCGCCAGCAGTGACGGGGGATCCAGATACGAGCAGTACTTC. Protein sequence: CASSDGGSRYEQYF. The J gene is TRBJ2-7, the V gene TRBV10-2, with D tentatively TRBD2 (6 bases). From germline, CDR1 is WSHSY and CDR2 SAAADI. The CDR3 runs to 14 residues. Trimming cost V 3 bases and J 4 bases, with 13 bases left between them.

The chain is built from TRBV30 and TRBJ2-7, with TRBD1 identical over 8 bases. CDR1 and CDR2 (germline): GTSNPN, SVGIG (reference sequence). V lost 7 bases and J lost 1; bases outside the gene matches: 9. The CDR3 is 14 amino acids. The CDR3 sequence: CASSVRGPSYEQYF. The DNA for the CDR3 is TGTGCCTCCTCCGTCAGGGGGCCATCCTACGAGCAGTACTTC.

The chain couples TRBV6-5 to TRBJ1-1; D not certain. The germline V and J ends were trimmed by 5 bases and 5 bases, with 15 bases remaining between them. The CDR3 consists of 14 residues. In germline, CDR1 is MNHEY, CDR2 SVGAGI. The CDR3 region is CASSPGDLGTEAFF. In nucleotides, the CDR3 is TGTGCCAGCAGTCCGGGTGATTTGGGAACTGAAGCTTTCTTT.

J is TRBJ1-2 and V is TRBV25-1; 8 nucleotides align to TRBD1. J gave up 8 bases and V 7 bases, and 12 bases lay outside the gene matches. The CDR3 is made up of 14 amino acids. Germline-derived CDR1 and CDR2 are MGHDK and SYGVNS. The CDR3 DNA is TGTGCCAGCAATAGAGGACAGGGTGATAAAGGCTACACCTTC. Encoded protein: CASNRGQGDKGYTF.

The chain uses TRBV6-4 and TRBJ2-7; D ambiguous. V lost 6 bases to trimming and J lost 6 bases, with 15 bases between them. Per germline, CDR1 MRHNA and CDR2 SNTAGT. The CDR3 covers 13 residues. CDR3 in amino acids: CASRNPSDSEQYF. The DNA for the CDR3 is TGTGCCAGCAGAAATCCGTCGGATTCCGAGCAGTACTTC.

The CDR3 nucleotides read TGTGCCATCAGTGAGTCAAAGTGGGACAGCATTAACTATGGCTACACCTTC. This translates into CAISESKWDSINYGYTF. The gene calls are TRBV10-3 and TRBJ1-2; 7 nucleotides line up with TRBD1. Germline-derived CDR1 and CDR2 are ENHRY and SYGVKD. The CDR3 has 17 residues. With V trimmed by 0 bases and J by 1 base, 8 bases remained unmatched.

Remarks on this clone: Other DNA sequences in the sample encode the same CDR3. This chain uses TRBV27 with TRBJ1-2; TRBD1 is a possible D gene (6 bases). This CDR3 spans 14 amino acids. Deletions cut 2 bases from V and 5 bases from J, with 12 bases between. The germline gives CDR1 MNHEY, CDR2 SMNVEV (reference sequence). The CDR3 loop is CASSLRGGGYGYTF. DNA of the CDR3: TGTGCCAGCAGTTTAAGAGGGGGGGGTTATGGCTACACCTTC.

CDR3 sequence: CATSAGMGSYNEQFF. Written as DNA, the CDR3 is TGCGCCACCTCAGCGGGAATGGGCTCCTACAATGAGCAGTTCTTC. The chain couples TRBV10-1 to TRBJ2-1; 7 nucleotides agree with TRBD2. V was pared by 10 bases and J by 0 bases, with 9 bases of the junction left unmatched. In germline, CDR1 is WNHNN, CDR2 SYGVQD (reference sequence). The CDR3 has 15 residues.

The chain uses TRBV10-3 and TRBJ2-7, with TRBD1 matching over 7 bases. CDR1 and CDR2 from the germline V gene are ENHRY and SYGVKD. V trimming: 3 bases; J trimming: 2 bases; junction bases outside the gene matches: 1. CDR3 size: 13 residues. In nucleotides, the CDR3 is TGTGCCATCAGTGAACAGGGGACCTACGAGCAGTACTTC. It is translated as CAISEQGTYEQYF.

The chain is built from TRBV28 and TRBJ2-7; tentative D call: TRBD2 (5 bases). The CDR3 is 13 amino acids. Trimming stripped 5 bases from V and 5 bases from J, with 13 bases between. The germline gives CDR1 MDHEN, CDR2 SYDVKM. The CDR3 sequence is CASSPRRTDEQYF. The CDR3 DNA follows: TGTGCCAGCAGTCCGAGGCGGACTGACGAGCAGTACTTC.